The clone carrying this TCR beta chain has just a few counts. Its antigen remains unknown. TCRdb called the PCR reads again in MiXCR, with one record for every CDR3 protein. Here the sample spans 460,000 or so distinct CDR3 sequences, about 25% being singletons. This entry is derived from a study of molecular identifiers for immune sequencing clone quantification. Per the germline V gene, CDR1 is SGHNT and CDR2 is YYREEE (reference sequence). The CDR3 totals 15 residues. V trimming: 2 bases; J trimming: 8 bases; junction bases outside the gene matches: 5. Notes on the study in general: Barcode collisions between identical TCR molecules could shrink estimates of highly expanded clone sizes.

Specimen: naive CD8+ T cells from blood, with Jurkat cell RNA spiked in. The subset: FACS-sorted CD8+CD4-CCR7+CD45RA+ naive T cells. This TCR was recovered from a human donor in good health. Some libraries in this study had Jurkat cell RNA spiked in. The gene calls are TRBV5-4 and TRBJ1-6; 9 bases map to TRBD1. The CDR3 bases are TGTGCCAGCAGCTTAGGACAGGGGACATATTCACCCCTCCACTTT. It specifies CASSLGQGTYSPLHF.